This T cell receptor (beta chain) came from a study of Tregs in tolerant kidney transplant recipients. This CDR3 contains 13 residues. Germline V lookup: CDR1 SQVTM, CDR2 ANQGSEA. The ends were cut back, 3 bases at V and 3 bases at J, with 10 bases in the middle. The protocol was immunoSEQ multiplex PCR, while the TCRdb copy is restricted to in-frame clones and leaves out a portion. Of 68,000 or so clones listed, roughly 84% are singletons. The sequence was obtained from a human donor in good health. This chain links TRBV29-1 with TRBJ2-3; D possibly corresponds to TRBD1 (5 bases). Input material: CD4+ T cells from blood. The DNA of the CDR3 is TGCAGCGTTGACCCAGGGTTGACAGATACGCAGTATTTT. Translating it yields CSVDPGLTDTQYF.